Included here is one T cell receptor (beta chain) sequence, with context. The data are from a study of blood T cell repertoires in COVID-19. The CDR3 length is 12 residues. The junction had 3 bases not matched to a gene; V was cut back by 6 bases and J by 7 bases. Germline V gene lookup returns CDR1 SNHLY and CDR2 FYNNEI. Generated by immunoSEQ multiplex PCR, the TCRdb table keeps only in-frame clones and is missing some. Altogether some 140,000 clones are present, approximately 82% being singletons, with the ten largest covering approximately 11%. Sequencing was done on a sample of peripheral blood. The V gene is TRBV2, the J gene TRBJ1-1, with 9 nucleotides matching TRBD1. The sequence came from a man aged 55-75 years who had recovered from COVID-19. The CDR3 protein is CASRGQGIEAFF. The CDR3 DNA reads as TGTGCCAGCAGGGGACAGGGCATTGAAGCTTTCTTT.